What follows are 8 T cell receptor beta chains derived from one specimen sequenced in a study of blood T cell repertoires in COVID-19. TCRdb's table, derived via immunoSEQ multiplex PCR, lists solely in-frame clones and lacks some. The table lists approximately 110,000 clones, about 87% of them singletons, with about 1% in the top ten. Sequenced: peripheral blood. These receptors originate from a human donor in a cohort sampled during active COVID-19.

The CDR3 here is CASSYMPRVAGDGLGNYEQYF. The DNA for the CDR3 is TGTGCCAGCAGTTATATGCCCCGGGTAGCGGGAGACGGACTGGGAAACTACGAGCAGTACTTC. The chain links TRBV6-2 or TRBV6-3 to TRBJ2-7; 9 nucleotides line up with TRBD2. Trimming cost V 3 bases and J 3 bases; bases outside gene matches: 24. The CDR3 spans 21 residues. Per the germline V gene, CDR1 is MNHEY and CDR2 is SVGEGT.

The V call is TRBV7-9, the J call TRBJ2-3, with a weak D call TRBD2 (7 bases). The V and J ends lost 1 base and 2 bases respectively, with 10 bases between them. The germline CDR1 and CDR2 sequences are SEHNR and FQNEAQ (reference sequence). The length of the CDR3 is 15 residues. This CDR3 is CASSLGRGHTDTQYF. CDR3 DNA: TGTGCCAGCAGCTTAGGGCGGGGGCACACAGATACGCAGTATTTT.

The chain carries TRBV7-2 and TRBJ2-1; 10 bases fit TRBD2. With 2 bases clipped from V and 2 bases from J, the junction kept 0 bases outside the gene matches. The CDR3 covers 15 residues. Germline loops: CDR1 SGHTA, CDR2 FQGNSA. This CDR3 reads CASSLSGRAYNEQFF. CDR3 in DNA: TGTGCCAGCAGCTTAAGCGGGAGGGCCTACAATGAGCAGTTCTTC.

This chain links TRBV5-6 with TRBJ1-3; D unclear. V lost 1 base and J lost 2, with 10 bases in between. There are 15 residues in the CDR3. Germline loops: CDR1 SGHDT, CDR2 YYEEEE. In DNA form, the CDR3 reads TGTGCCAGCAGCTTGTTGGTACAGACTGGAAACACCATATATTTT. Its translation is CASSLLVQTGNTIYF. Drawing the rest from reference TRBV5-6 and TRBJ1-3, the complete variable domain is DAGVTQSPTHLIKTRGQQVTLRCSPKSGHDTVSWYQQALGQGPQFIFQYYEEEERQRGNFPDRFSGHQFPNYSSELNVNALLLGDSALYLCASSLLVQTGNTIYFGEGSWLTVV.

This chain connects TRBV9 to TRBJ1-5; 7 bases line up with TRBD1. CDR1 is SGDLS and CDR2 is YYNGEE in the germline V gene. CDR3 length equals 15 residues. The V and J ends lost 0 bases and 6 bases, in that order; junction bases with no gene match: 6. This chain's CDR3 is CASSVGTGGGQPQHF. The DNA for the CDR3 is TGTGCCAGCAGCGTAGGGACAGGCGGTGGTCAGCCCCAGCATTTT.

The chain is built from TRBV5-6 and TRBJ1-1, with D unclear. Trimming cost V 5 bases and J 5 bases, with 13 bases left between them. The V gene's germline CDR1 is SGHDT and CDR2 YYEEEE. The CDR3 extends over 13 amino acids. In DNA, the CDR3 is TGTGCCAGCAGTAGCAGCCCTAGGACTGAAGCTTTCTTT. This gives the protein CASSSSPRTEAFF.

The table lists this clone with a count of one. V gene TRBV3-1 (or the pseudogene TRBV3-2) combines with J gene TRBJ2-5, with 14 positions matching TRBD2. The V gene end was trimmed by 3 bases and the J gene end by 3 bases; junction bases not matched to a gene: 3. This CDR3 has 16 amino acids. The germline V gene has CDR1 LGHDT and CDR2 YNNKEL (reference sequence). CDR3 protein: CASSHGTSGGKETQYF. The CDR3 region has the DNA TGTGCCAGCAGCCATGGGACTAGCGGGGGAAAAGAGACCCAGTACTTC.

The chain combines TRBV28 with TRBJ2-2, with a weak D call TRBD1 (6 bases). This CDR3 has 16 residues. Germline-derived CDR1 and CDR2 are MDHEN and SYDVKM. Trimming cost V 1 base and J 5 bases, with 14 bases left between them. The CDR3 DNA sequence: TGTGCCAGCAGTTTATTGGGGGCCGCGGGTACCGGGGAGCTGTTTTTT. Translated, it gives CASSLLGAAGTGELFF.